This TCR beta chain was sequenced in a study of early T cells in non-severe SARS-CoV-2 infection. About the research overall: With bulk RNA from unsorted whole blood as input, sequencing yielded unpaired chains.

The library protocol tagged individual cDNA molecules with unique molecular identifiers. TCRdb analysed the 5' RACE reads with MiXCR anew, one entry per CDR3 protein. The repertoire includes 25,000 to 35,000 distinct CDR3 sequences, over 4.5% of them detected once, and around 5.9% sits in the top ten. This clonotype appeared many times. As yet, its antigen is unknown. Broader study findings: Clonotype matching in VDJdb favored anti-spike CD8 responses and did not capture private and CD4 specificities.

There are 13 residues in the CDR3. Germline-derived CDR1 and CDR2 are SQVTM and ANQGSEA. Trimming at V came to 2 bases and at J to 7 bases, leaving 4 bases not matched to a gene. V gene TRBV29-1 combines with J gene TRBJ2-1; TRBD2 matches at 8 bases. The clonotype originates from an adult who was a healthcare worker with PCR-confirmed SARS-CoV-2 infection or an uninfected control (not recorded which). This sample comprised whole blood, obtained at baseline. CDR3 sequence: CSVESGTSNEQFF. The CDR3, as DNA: TGCAGCGTTGAATCCGGGACTAGTAATGAGCAGTTCTTC.